This T cell receptor (beta chain) was profiled in a study of blood T cell repertoires in COVID-19 (dated by TCRdb to 2018 to 2020). Study-wide context: Samples covering the acute and convalescent phases of COVID-19 were provided by collaborators in the United States, Italy and Spain. The repertoires were released in a freely available public database meant as a resource for research on the immune response to SARS-CoV-2. The samples were drawn from two sources: the first 160 participants of the ongoing ImmuneRACE study, and 1,000 to 1,500 subjects contributed by 6 global collaborators. Nearly every sample came with metadata listing a de-identified subject ID, COVID-19 status, age in years and sex. The material from the prospective study consisted of cDNA or gDNA derived from T cells, B-cell-depleted T cells, or PBMCs. Where available, HLA class I and class II types were obtained from metadata supplied by the sample provider rather than from assay-based typing. Subjects who had been exposed to COVID-19, were actively infected with it, or had recovered from it provided the deeply sampled blood TCRbeta repertoires that made up the dataset.

The CDR3 runs 14 amino acids, cysteine and phenylalanine included. Only the CDR3 DNA is retained, 42 bases long and in frame from the first base. CDR1 SGDLS and CDR2 YYNGEE were looked up in the germline V gene. Trimming removed 4 bases from V and 4 bases from J; the gene matches leave 7 bases unexplained. Results the study describes overall, beyond this receptor: How much clinical and demographic metadata was included differed by source and by participant, and the metadata was provided uncurated.

TCRbeta CDR3 regions were amplified from genomic DNA by means of the immunoSEQ Assay, a bias-controlled multiplex PCR. Per the source publication's procedure: The number of nucleated cells in each sample was estimated by amplification of reference gene primers within the assay. Sequence reads were collapsed and filtered to measure the absolute abundance of every unique TCRbeta CDR3 rearrangement. Productive Simpson clonality was computed per sample as the square root of Simpson's diversity index over productive rearrangements. The immuneACCESS repertoire file appears here via TCRdb, limited to in-frame rearrangements. These files lack a portion of the clones; in checked studies, under half of the deficit traces to unresolved V genes, and the cause of the others is not known. V and J calls plus clone size are reproduced from that table; the DNA served to infer D and trimming. In this sample the table shows around 180,000 clones, roughly 77% of which occur a single time. The top ten constitute around 16% of the sample.

Points on this clone: It has no known antigen specificity. Base qualities are not provided; no much larger clone lies one nucleotide away.

Participants in the prospective study were enrolled through a virtual design, were aged about 18 to 100 years, and lived in under 25 United States geographic areas. In the prospective study, cohorts were assigned on the basis of participant-reported clinical history obtained from a screening survey and a study questionnaire. Mobile phlebotomists in the prospective study collected whole blood, serum and a nasopharyngeal or oropharyngeal swab from every participant. Over an approximately 2-month period, participants in the prospective study had the option of providing additional blood draws and questionnaires. Prospective study blood samples were shipped either frozen or at room temperature before DNA extraction.

The receptor chain draws on TRBV9 and TRBJ2-5, and TRBD1 matches 7 of the central bases. This clonotype originated in a woman in her 50s with acute COVID-19. The sample was PBMCs or T cells enriched from blood (not recorded which). CDR3 sequence: CASSRGTDIETQYF. The nucleotides are TGTGCCAGCAGCCGAGGGACAGACATAGAGACCCAGTACTTC. The CDR3, completed at both ends by the reference TRBV9 and TRBJ2-5 genes, gives the full variable domain DSGVTQTPKHLITATGQRVTLRCSPRSGDLSVYWYQQSLDQGLQFLIQYYNGEERAKGNILERFSAQQFPDLHSELNLSSLELGDSALYFCASSRGTDIETQYFGPGTRLLVL.